The present T cell receptor (beta chain) was sequenced within a study of shared clonotypes between healthy human individuals. Study context: Researchers assigned three CD4 naive, three CD4 memory, two CD8 naive and one CD8 memory plate to each donor. Study conclusions and caveats: Sequencing depth was expected to influence donor clonotype sharing. The study found about 5.1% of naive CD4 clonotypes shared across a few donors.

CD45RA-negative memory and CD45RA+ naive subsets were split from the CD4+ cells. Germline V gene sequence: CDR1 LNHDA, CDR2 SQIVND (reference sequence). V lost 2 bases and J 2 bases, leaving 3 bases between the germline ends. The CDR3 totals 13 residues. About this clone itself: No antigen is known for it. This same CDR3 is encoded by further DNA sequences in the sample.

Measured with immunoSEQ multiplex PCR; TCRdb has only the in-frame clones, and not every one. The sample records about 1 million clones, about 77% being singletons. The sequencing input was memory CD4+ T cells sorted from blood. Regarding subset: CD45RA-negative fraction. The J gene is TRBJ2-2, the V gene TRBV19; D remains ambiguous. The receptor was isolated from a man aged 18 to 30 in good health. CDR3 region: CASSIPNTGELFF. Here the CDR3 DNA reads TGTGCCAGTAGTATACCAAACACCGGGGAGCTGTTTTTT.